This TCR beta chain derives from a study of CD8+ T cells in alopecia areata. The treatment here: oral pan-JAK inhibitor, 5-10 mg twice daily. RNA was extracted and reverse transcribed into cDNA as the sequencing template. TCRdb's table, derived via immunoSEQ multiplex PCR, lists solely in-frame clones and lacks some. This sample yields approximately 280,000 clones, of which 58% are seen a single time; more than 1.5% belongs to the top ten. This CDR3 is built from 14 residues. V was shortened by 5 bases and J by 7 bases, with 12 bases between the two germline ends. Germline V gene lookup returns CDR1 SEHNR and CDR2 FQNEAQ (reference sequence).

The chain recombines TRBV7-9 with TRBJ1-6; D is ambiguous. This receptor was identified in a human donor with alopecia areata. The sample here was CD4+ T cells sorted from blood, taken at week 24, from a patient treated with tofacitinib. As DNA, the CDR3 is TGTGCCAGCAGCCGCGGGGATGGGAATTCACCCCTCCACTTT. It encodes CASSRGDGNSPLHF.